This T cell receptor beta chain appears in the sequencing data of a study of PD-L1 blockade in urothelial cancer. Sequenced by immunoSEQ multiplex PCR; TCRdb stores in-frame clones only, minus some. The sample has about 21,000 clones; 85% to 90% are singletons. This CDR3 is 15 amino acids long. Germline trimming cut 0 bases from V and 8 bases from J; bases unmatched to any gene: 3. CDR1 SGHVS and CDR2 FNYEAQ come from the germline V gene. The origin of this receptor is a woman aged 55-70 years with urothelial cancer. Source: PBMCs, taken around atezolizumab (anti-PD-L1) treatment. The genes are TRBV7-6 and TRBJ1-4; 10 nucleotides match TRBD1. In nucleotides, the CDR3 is TGTGCCAGCAGCTTAGCGGGACAGGGGACCGAAAAACTGTTTTTT. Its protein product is CASSLAGQGTEKLFF.